A single sample gave rise to the 20 T cell receptor beta chains below, sequenced in a study of stem cell transplantation in POMP-related autoinflammatory disease. Assay: immunoSEQ multiplex PCR; the TCRdb copy retains only in-frame clones and omits some. The sample includes some 68,000 clones, just over 90% of them seen just once. Material: CD4+ T cells from PBMCs, obtained after stem cell transplantation. These receptors originate from a human patient with POMP-related autoinflammation and immune dysregulation (PRAID). Some of the T cells might come from the graft donor.

The chain carries TRBV19 and TRBJ2-2, with D unresolved. The CDR3 contains 15 residues. V was trimmed by 5 bases and J by 1 base, leaving 11 bases between them. Germline CDR1 LNHDA, CDR2 SQIVND (reference sequence). In nucleotides, the CDR3 is TGTGCCAGTAGTTCGGTGGGCTTGAACACCGGGGAGCTGTTTTTT. It specifies CASSSVGLNTGELFF.

The chain is built from TRBV28 and TRBJ1-2; no reliable D call. V lost 2 bases and J lost 5, with 9 bases in between. CDR3 length: 13 amino acids. CDR1 and CDR2 from the germline V gene are MDHEN and SYDVKM. The CDR3 DNA sequence: TGTGCCAGCAGTTTAGCAGCGAGATATGGCTACACCTTC. It translates to CASSLAARYGYTF.

The rearrangement joins TRBV28 to TRBJ2-1; 8 positions agree with TRBD2. CDR1 is MDHEN and CDR2 is SYDVKM in the germline V gene. V lost 6 bases to trimming and J lost 0 bases; unmatched junction nucleotides: 7. The length of the CDR3 is 16 residues. This CDR3 reads CASSTAGESSYNEQFF. As DNA, the CDR3 is TGTGCCAGCAGCACAGCGGGAGAGTCCTCCTACAATGAGCAGTTCTTC.

V gene TRBV27 combines with J gene TRBJ1-1; D ambiguous. Trimming cost V 4 bases and J 4 bases, with 13 bases left between them. Germline CDR1 is MNHEY and CDR2 is SMNVEV (reference sequence). The CDR3 runs 14 residues. The CDR3 loop is CASSSGGFGTEAFF. The CDR3 nucleotides read TGTGCCAGCAGTTCGGGAGGGTTTGGCACTGAAGCTTTCTTT.

The V gene is TRBV2, the J gene TRBJ1-5, with 9 bases matching TRBD1. Germline V gene sequence: CDR1 SNHLY, CDR2 FYNNEI. The CDR3 has 13 residues. V dropped 10 bases and J dropped 9; count of bases not matched to a gene: 10. This CDR3 reads CATAGDRELPQHF. CDR3 nucleotides: TGTGCCACCGCCGGGGACAGGGAATTGCCCCAGCATTTT.

The rearrangement joins TRBV6-1 to TRBJ1-5, with D tentatively TRBD1 (5 bases). Germline V gene lookup returns CDR1 MNHNS and CDR2 SASEGT. Between the trimmed V and J ends, which lost 2 bases and 1 base, there was a span of 9 bases. This CDR3 is built from 15 residues. The CDR3 here is CASSEFGGSNQPQHF. The CDR3 nucleotides are TGTGCCAGCAGTGAATTTGGGGGGAGCAATCAGCCCCAGCATTTT.

This chain connects TRBV27 to TRBJ1-5; D is uncertain. Germline V CDR1 and CDR2: MNHEY, SMNVEV (reference sequence). Trimming pared 5 bases from V and 0 bases from J, leaving 11 bases between. The length of the CDR3 is 15 residues. The CDR3 coding sequence is TGTGCCAGCAGTCGATATCATAATAGCAATCAGCCCCAGCATTTT. This codes for CASSRYHNSNQPQHF.

V is TRBV11-1 and J is TRBJ2-3, with TRBD1 matching over 8 bases. The CDR3 covers 16 residues. Germline CDR1 and CDR2: SGHAT and FQDESV (reference sequence). V shed 5 bases, J shed 4 bases, and the junction held 11 bases outside the gene matches. The CDR3 here is CASSDQQGGSADTQYF. The CDR3 DNA sequence: TGTGCCAGCAGCGACCAACAGGGGGGCAGCGCAGATACGCAGTATTTT.

The chain combines TRBV7-6 with TRBJ2-7; D is ambiguous. The CDR3 has 11 residues. The ends were cut back, 4 bases at V and 6 bases at J, with 7 bases in the middle. Germline V gene data show CDR1 as SGHVS and CDR2 as FNYEAQ. The CDR3 spells CASSSFIEQYF. CDR3 nucleotide sequence: TGTGCCAGCAGCTCTTTTATCGAGCAGTACTTC.

The chain is built from TRBV19 and TRBJ2-3, with 9 bases aligning to TRBD2. Germline V gene lookup returns CDR1 LNHDA and CDR2 SQIVND (reference sequence). This CDR3 is built from 14 residues. V dropped 3 bases and J dropped 6; count of bases not matched to a gene: 4. CDR3 sequence: CASSIGSGSDTQYF. The CDR3 coding sequence is TGTGCCAGTAGTATCGGTAGCGGGAGTGATACGCAGTATTTT.

The gene calls are TRBV28 and TRBJ2-7; 7 nucleotides match TRBD2. Germline values: CDR1 MDHEN, CDR2 SYDVKM. This CDR3 is built from 13 residues. V shed 7 bases and J 6 bases; nucleotides not matched to a gene: 9. The CDR3 reads CASTPGEGREQYV. The CDR3 DNA follows: TGTGCCAGCACCCCGGGGGAGGGACGCGAGCAGTACGTC.

This chain joins TRBV6-2 or TRBV6-3 and TRBJ1-1, with D maybe TRBD1 (5 bases). V lost 2 bases and J lost 4, with 8 bases in between. Germline CDR1 reads MNHEY; CDR2 reads SVGEGT. The CDR3 is made up of 13 amino acids. This CDR3 reads CASSYQGGTEAFF. CDR3 in DNA: TGTGCCAGCAGTTACCAGGGAGGCACTGAAGCTTTCTTT.

This rearrangement joins TRBV12-3 or TRBV12-4 to TRBJ1-5; no clear D gene. The length of the CDR3 is 12 residues. V lost 7 bases and J 7 bases, leaving 11 bases between the germline ends. CDR3 in DNA: TGTGCCAGCACGAAGGTGGGGCAGCCCCAGCATTTT. Its translation is CASTKVGQPQHF.

V gene TRBV29-1 combines with J gene TRBJ2-5, with D perhaps matching TRBD1 (7 bases). V shed 4 bases and J shed 4 bases, with 13 bases lying between them. The CDR3 contains 13 residues. Germline CDR1 and CDR2: SQVTM and ANQGSEA. The CDR3 protein is CSVGWQGGETQYF. The CDR3 nucleotides are TGCAGCGTTGGATGGCAGGGGGGAGAGACCCAGTACTTC.

The chain is built from TRBV4-1 and TRBJ1-5, with D possibly TRBD1 on 5 matching bases. Trimming shortened V by 4 bases and J by 2 bases, and 18 bases separated the two germline ends. The CDR3 runs 17 residues. CDR1 and CDR2 from the germline V gene are MGHRA and YSYEKL. This CDR3 reads CASSPGVVRTGNQPQHF. In DNA form, the CDR3 reads TGCGCCAGCAGCCCGGGGGTGGTACGTACGGGCAATCAGCCCCAGCATTTT.

The V and J genes are TRBV27 and TRBJ2-3; 8 positions agree with TRBD2. CDR3 length: 14 amino acids. The germline gives CDR1 MNHEY, CDR2 SMNVEV (reference sequence). J lost 6 bases, V lost 5 bases, and 7 bases had no gene match. The CDR3 nucleotides read TGTGCCAGCAGTCCTCGTCCGGGGGGGGATACGCAGTATTTT. It codes for CASSPRPGGDTQYF.

This rearrangement joins TRBV5-4 to TRBJ2-1; 13 bases are a match to TRBD2. The CDR3 runs 16 residues. In germline, CDR1 is SGHNT, CDR2 YYREEE (reference sequence). V trimming: 5 bases; J trimming: 4 bases; junction bases outside the gene matches: 6. CDR3 in amino acids: CASREGLAGVYNEQFF. The DNA for the CDR3 is TGTGCCAGCAGGGAAGGACTAGCGGGGGTTTACAATGAGCAGTTCTTC.

The rearrangement links TRBV19 to TRBJ1-2, with 7 nucleotides matching TRBD1. Germline values: CDR1 LNHDA, CDR2 SQIVND (reference sequence). The J segment lost 4 bases and the V segment lost 6 bases, leaving 11 bases of the junction unmatched. CDR3 length: 15 residues. The CDR3, as DNA: TGTGCCAGTAGGGAGGGGGCTACTCTCCCCTATGGCTACACCTTC. It specifies CASREGATLPYGYTF.

The chain joins TRBV18 to TRBJ2-5, with D possibly being TRBD1 or TRBD2 (5 bases each). V gave up 4 bases and J gave up 4 bases, with 19 bases separating them. Germline loops: CDR1 KGHSH, CDR2 LQKENI. The CDR3 loop spans 16 amino acids. CDR3 bases: TGTGCCAGCTCACGATTTGGGGGTGATGATTTAGAGACCCAGTACTTC. It translates to CASSRFGGDDLETQYF.

This clone was picked up a small number of times. The chain carries TRBV19 and TRBJ2-7; D is uncertain. The CDR3 is 13 residues long. V lost 5 bases to trimming and J lost 6 bases, with 14 bases between them. Germline CDR1 and CDR2: LNHDA and SQIVND (reference sequence). Here the CDR3 reads CASSLSPWGEQYV. As DNA, the CDR3 is TGTGCCAGTAGTTTATCACCTTGGGGCGAGCAGTACGTC.